This entry concerns a single T cell receptor (beta chain). The antigen remains undetermined. This CDR3 comprises 16 residues. In germline, CDR1 is MNHNS, CDR2 SASEGT. For each CDR3 protein, TCRdb gives one entry from its re-call of the 5' RACE reads, without DNA. The sample holds fewer than 400,000 distinct CDR3 sequences. The record originates from a study of T cells expressing NK-cell markers. Study details: It was from sorted CD3+CD56+NKG2C+, CD3+CD56+NKG2C- and CD3+CD56-NKG2C+ T cells that TCR beta repertoires came. Most of the eight sequenced donors were classified as HCMV-seropositive, and one was classified as seronegative.

Study-level findings and limits: In 6 or 7 donors, dominant NKG2C+ clonotypes were about 1.0-7.5% of CD8+ T cells.

The chain combines TRBV6-1 with TRBJ2-1; without DNA, the TCRdb call of TRBD2 cannot be checked. The receptor comes from a man aged 18-69 years in good health. The sequencing input was blood T cells: a sorted CD56 or NKG2C T cell subset, CD4+ or CD8+ T cells, or bulk PBMC T cells (not recorded which). The CDR3 reads CASSGYRAPSYNEQFF.